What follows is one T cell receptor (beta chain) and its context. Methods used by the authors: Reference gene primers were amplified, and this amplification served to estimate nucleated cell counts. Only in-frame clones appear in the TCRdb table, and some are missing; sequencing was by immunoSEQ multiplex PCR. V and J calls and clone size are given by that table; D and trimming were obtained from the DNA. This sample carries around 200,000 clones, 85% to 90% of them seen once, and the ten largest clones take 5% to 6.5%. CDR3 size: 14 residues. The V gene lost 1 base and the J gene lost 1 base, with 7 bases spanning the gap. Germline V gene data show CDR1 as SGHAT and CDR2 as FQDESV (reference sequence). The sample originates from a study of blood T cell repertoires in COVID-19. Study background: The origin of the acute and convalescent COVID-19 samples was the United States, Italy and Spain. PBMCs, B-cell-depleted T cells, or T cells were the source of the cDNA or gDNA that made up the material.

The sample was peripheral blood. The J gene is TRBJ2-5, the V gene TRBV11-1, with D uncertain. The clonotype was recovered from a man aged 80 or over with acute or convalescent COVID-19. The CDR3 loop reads CASSLGPVQETQYF. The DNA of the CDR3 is TGTGCCAGCAGCTTAGGGCCAGTCCAAGAGACCCAGTACTTC. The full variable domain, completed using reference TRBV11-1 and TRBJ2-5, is EAEVAQSPRYKITEKSQAVAFWCDPISGHATLYWYRQILGQGPELLVQFQDESVVDDSQLPKDRFSAERLKGVDSTLKIQPAELGDSAMYLCASSLGPVQETQYFGPGTRLLVL.